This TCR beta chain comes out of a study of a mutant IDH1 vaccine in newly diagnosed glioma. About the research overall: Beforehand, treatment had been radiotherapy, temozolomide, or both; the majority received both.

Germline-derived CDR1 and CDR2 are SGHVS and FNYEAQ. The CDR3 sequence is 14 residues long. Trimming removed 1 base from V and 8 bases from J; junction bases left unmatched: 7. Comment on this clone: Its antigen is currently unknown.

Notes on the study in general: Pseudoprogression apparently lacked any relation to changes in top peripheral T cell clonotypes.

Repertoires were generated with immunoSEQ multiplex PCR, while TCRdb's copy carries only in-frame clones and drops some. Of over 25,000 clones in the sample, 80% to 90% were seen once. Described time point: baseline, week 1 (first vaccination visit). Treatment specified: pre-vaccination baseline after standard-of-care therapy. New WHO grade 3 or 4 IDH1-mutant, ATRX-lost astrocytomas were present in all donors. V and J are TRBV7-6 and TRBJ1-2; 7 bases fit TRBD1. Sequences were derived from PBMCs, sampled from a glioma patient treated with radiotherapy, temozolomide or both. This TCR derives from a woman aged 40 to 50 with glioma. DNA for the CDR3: TGTGCCAGCAGCTTAGATATTACAGGGGTCGGCTACACCTTC. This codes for CASSLDITGVGYTF.